This T cell receptor (beta chain) was profiled in a study of monozygotic twins with inflammatory bowel disease. The study, taken as a whole, reports: Versus healthy twins, IBD patients showed fewer clonotypes shared with others, especially with disease activity.

One blood sample of roughly 2.5 ml was taken from each donor. Template switching introduced UMIs that contain a 6-nucleotide sample barcode. Researchers put TCRalpha and TCRbeta cDNA through two nested PCRs lasting around 16 and 10 cycles. TCRdb reprocessed the 5' RACE reads and stores each CDR3 protein as one record, lacking DNA. The table for this sample gives fewer than 400,000 distinct CDR3 sequences. As regards this clonotype: The antigen is undetermined.

The V gene's germline CDR1 is SGHTA and CDR2 FQGNSA. The CDR3 loop spans 17 amino acids. The sequenced material came from blood. This chain connects TRBV7-2 to TRBJ2-3; the D gene TCRdb calls, TRBD1, cannot be checked with no DNA. The TCR sequence derives from a human donor with ulcerative colitis or Crohn's disease, or a healthy co-twin of an affected twin (not recorded which). Here the CDR3 reads CASSLGLSGAYTDTQYF.